One sample yielded the 17 T cell receptor beta chains listed below, sequenced in a study of shared clonotypes between healthy human individuals. The repertoire was sequenced with immunoSEQ multiplex PCR; TCRdb's copy has only in-frame clones and lacks some. The data hold under 1 million clones, with around 92% observed a single time. The naive CD8 population came from CD45RO-negative cells selected for CCR7, without terminally differentiated effector memory CD45RA+ cells. The specimen was naive CD8+ T cells sorted from blood. The receptor source for this set is a man under 40 in good health.

V and J are TRBV27 and TRBJ1-2; D perhaps matches TRBD1 (6 bases). Germline assignment: CDR1 MNHEY and CDR2 SMNVEV (reference sequence). Trimming cost V 7 bases and J 7 bases, with 13 bases left between them. This CDR3 spans 12 amino acids. The chain's CDR3 is CASKGGALGYTF. CDR3 DNA sequence: TGTGCCAGCAAAGGGGGGGCCCTTGGCTACACCTTC.

The chain employs TRBV4-1 and TRBJ2-1; D is unresolved. The germline CDR1 and CDR2 sequences are MGHRA and YSYEKL. V was cut by 1 base and J by 5 bases, with 6 bases left in between. The CDR3 has 13 residues. The CDR3, as DNA: TGCGCCAGCAGCCAAGTTAGGAACAATGAGCAGTTCTTC. Translating gives CASSQVRNNEQFF.

This chain uses TRBV27 with TRBJ2-7; tentative D call: TRBD1 (6 bases). The CDR3 length is 13 residues. V was clipped by 8 bases and J by 4 bases, with 15 bases between them. CDR1 is MNHEY and CDR2 is SMNVEV in the germline V gene (reference sequence). In DNA, the CDR3 is TGTGCCAGCGCCCACGGGACACCTTACGAGCAGTACTTC. This sequence encodes CASAHGTPYEQYF.

The chain employs TRBV7-8 and TRBJ1-5, with 7 positions matching TRBD1. The junction had 15 bases not matched to a gene; V was cut back by 6 bases and J by 4 bases. The CDR3 is made up of 17 amino acids. Germline V lookup: CDR1 SGHVS, CDR2 FQNEAQ. CDR3 region: CASSPLGGTAPNQPQHF. The CDR3 DNA sequence: TGTGCCAGCAGTCCACTTGGAGGGACAGCACCAAATCAGCCCCAGCATTTT.

The genes are TRBV4-1 and TRBJ2-3; TRBD2 aligns across 11 bases. The CDR3 has 17 amino acids. V shed 3 bases and J 4 bases; nucleotides not matched to a gene: 9. CDR1 MGHRA and CDR2 YSYEKL come from the germline V gene. The CDR3 is CASSQTSGALRSDTQYF. Written as DNA, the CDR3 is TGCGCCAGCAGCCAGACTAGCGGGGCGCTCCGGTCAGATACGCAGTATTTT.

The gene calls are TRBV27 and TRBJ2-3, with 7 bases matching TRBD1. The junction had 8 bases not matched to a gene; V was cut back by 2 bases and J by 0 bases. Germline values: CDR1 MNHEY, CDR2 SMNVEV (reference sequence). CDR3 length equals 17 residues. The CDR3 DNA follows: TGTGCCAGCAGTTTAAGGGGACAGACAACTAGCACAGATACGCAGTATTTT. Its translation is CASSLRGQTTSTDTQYF.

V and J are TRBV7-2 and TRBJ2-7; 7 nucleotides align to TRBD2. Germline-derived CDR1 and CDR2 are SGHTA and FQGNSA. The junction had 7 bases not matched to a gene; V was cut back by 4 bases and J by 1 base. The CDR3 covers 15 residues. The CDR3 sequence is CASSSVPAGSYEQYF. Here the CDR3 DNA reads TGTGCCAGCAGCTCGGTCCCAGCGGGATCCTACGAGCAGTACTTC.

This clone showed up just once. J is TRBJ2-7 and V is TRBV6-5, with unresolved D. This CDR3 comprises 14 residues. CDR1 is MNHEY and CDR2 is SVGAGI in the germline V gene. Trimming stripped 5 bases from V and 3 bases from J, with 14 bases between. CDR3 region: CASSQNIHYYEQYF. The CDR3 region has the DNA TGTGCCAGCAGTCAAAATATACATTACTACGAGCAGTACTTC.

The chain couples TRBV30 to TRBJ1-2; D ambiguous. Trimming cost V 2 bases and J 8 bases, with 9 bases left between them. CDR1 GTSNPN and CDR2 SVGIG come from the germline V gene (reference sequence). The CDR3 loop spans 11 amino acids. In DNA form, the CDR3 reads TGTGCCTGGAGTAAGCCCGGCGGCTACACCTTC. Its translation is CAWSKPGGYTF.

The chain has TRBV7-9 and TRBJ2-5, with D uncertain. The CDR3 is 14 residues long. V lost 7 bases and J 5 bases, leaving 17 bases between the germline ends. The germline V gene encodes CDR1 SEHNR and CDR2 FQNEAQ (reference sequence). Here the CDR3 reads CASTTSVERETQYF. DNA for the CDR3: TGTGCCAGCACCACCTCAGTCGAAAGGGAGACCCAGTACTTC.

The CDR3 spells CASRTRNYGYTF. Here the CDR3 DNA reads TGTGCCAGCAGGACGCGGAACTATGGCTACACCTTC. The chain carries TRBV2 and TRBJ1-2; D uncertain. Trimming stripped 6 bases from V and 2 bases from J, with 7 bases between. The V gene's germline CDR1 is SNHLY and CDR2 FYNNEI. This CDR3 has 12 amino acids. Full variable domain (outside the CDR3, taken from reference TRBV2 and TRBJ1-2): EPEVTQTPSHQVTQMGQEVILRCVPISNHLYFYWYRQILGQKVEFLVSFYNNEISEKSEIFDDQFSVERPDGSNFTLKIRSTKLEDSAMYFCASRTRNYGYTFGSGTRLTVV.

J is TRBJ2-3 and V is TRBV28, with 11 bases matching TRBD2. The V gene's germline CDR1 is MDHEN and CDR2 SYDVKM. There are 19 residues in the CDR3. V shed 3 bases and J 3 bases; nucleotides not matched to a gene: 14. The CDR3 DNA sequence: TGTGCCAGCAGTTTCCCCCCCGGGTATAGCGGGGGGGGGACAGATACGCAGTATTTT. It is translated as CASSFPPGYSGGGTDTQYF.

The chain joins TRBV7-2 to TRBJ2-3, with a tentative D call TRBD1 (5 bases). The ends were cut back, 0 bases at V and 6 bases at J, with 10 bases in the middle. CDR1 and CDR2 (germline): SGHTA, FQGNSA. The CDR3 is made up of 14 amino acids. The CDR3 sequence: CASSLALGRDTQYF. CDR3 in DNA: TGTGCCAGCAGCTTAGCGTTGGGGCGGGATACGCAGTATTTT.

CDR3 residues: CASSFSAWGVDNEQFF. The CDR3 DNA is TGTGCCAGCAGCTTTTCAGCGTGGGGGGTCGACAATGAGCAGTTCTTC. V and J are TRBV5-5 and TRBJ2-1; a possible D gene is TRBD2 (6 bases). V was pared by 2 bases and J by 5 bases, with 17 bases between. In germline, CDR1 is SGHKS, CDR2 YYEKEE (reference sequence). This CDR3 contains 16 residues.

This chain joins TRBV19 and TRBJ2-1; 12 bases are a match to TRBD2. Trimming at V came to 6 bases and at J to 0 bases, leaving 3 bases not matched to a gene. This CDR3 region has 16 residues. Germline CDR1 is LNHDA and CDR2 is SQIVND (reference sequence). The CDR3 here is CASRTSGSSSYNEQFF. CDR3 DNA sequence: TGTGCCAGTAGGACTAGCGGGAGTTCCTCCTACAATGAGCAGTTCTTC.

This clone was recorded only once. This chain joins TRBV7-9 and TRBJ1-1, with D possibly TRBD1 on 6 matching bases. The germline CDR1 and CDR2 sequences are SEHNR and FQNEAQ (reference sequence). The CDR3 consists of 12 residues. V lost 8 bases and J 4 bases, leaving 11 bases between the germline ends. The CDR3 here is CASRGGATEAFF. The CDR3 DNA is TGTGCCAGCCGTGGGGGGGCCACTGAAGCTTTCTTT. The whole variable domain, filled in from reference TRBV7-9 and TRBJ1-1, reads DTGVSQNPRHKITKRGQNVTFRCDPISEHNRLYWYRQTLGQGPEFLTYFQNEAQLEKSRLLSDRFSAERPKGSFSTLEIQRTEQGDSAMYLCASRGGATEAFFGQGTRLTVV.

This clone has a single count. The genes are TRBV12-2 and TRBJ1-5; TRBD1 reflects the table's D call only, with no check against the DNA. TRBV12-2 is given as a pseudogene. This CDR3 has 15 residues. Here the CDR3 reads CASRFWGRGFRPQHF. The CDR3 region has the DNA TGTGCAAGTCGCTTTTGGGGGCGCGGATTCCGGCCCCAGCATTTT.